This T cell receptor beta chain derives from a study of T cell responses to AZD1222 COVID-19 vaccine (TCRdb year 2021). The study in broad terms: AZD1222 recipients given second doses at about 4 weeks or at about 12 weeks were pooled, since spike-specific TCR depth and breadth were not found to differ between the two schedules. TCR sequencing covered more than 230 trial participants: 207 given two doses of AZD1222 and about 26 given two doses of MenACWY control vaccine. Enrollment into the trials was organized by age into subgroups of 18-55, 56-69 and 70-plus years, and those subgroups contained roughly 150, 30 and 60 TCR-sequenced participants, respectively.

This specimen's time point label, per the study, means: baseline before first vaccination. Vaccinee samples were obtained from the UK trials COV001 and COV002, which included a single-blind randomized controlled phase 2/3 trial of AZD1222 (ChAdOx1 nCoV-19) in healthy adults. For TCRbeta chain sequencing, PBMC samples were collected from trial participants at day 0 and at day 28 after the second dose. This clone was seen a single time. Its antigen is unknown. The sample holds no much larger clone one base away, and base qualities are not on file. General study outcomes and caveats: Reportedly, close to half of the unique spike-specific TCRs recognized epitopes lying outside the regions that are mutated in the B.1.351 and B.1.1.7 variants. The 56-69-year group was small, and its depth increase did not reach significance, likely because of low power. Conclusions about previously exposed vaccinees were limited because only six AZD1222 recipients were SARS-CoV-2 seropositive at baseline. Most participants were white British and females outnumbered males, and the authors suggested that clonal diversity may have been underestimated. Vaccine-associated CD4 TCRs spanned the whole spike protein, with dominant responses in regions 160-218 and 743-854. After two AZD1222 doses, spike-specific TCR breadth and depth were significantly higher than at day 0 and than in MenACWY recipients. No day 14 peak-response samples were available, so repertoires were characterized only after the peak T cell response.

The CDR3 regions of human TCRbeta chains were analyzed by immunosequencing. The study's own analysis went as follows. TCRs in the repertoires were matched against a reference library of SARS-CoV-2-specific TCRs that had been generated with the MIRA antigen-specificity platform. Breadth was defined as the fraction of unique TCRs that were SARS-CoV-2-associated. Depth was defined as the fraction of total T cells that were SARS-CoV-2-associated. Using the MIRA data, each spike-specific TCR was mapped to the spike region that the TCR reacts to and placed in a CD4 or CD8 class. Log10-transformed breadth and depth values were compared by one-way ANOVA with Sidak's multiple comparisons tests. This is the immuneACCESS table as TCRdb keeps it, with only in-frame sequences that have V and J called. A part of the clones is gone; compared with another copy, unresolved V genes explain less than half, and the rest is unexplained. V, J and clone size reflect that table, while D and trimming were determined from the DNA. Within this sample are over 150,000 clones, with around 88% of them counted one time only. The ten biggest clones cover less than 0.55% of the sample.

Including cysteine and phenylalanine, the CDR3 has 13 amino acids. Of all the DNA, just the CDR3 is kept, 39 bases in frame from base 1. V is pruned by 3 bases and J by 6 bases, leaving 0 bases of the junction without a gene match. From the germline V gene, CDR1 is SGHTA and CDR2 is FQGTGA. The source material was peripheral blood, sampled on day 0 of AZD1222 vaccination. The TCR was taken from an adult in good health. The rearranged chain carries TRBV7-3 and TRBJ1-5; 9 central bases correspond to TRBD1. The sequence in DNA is TGTGCCAGCAGCTTGACAGGGGGTCAGCCCCAGCATTTT. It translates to CASSLTGGQPQHF.